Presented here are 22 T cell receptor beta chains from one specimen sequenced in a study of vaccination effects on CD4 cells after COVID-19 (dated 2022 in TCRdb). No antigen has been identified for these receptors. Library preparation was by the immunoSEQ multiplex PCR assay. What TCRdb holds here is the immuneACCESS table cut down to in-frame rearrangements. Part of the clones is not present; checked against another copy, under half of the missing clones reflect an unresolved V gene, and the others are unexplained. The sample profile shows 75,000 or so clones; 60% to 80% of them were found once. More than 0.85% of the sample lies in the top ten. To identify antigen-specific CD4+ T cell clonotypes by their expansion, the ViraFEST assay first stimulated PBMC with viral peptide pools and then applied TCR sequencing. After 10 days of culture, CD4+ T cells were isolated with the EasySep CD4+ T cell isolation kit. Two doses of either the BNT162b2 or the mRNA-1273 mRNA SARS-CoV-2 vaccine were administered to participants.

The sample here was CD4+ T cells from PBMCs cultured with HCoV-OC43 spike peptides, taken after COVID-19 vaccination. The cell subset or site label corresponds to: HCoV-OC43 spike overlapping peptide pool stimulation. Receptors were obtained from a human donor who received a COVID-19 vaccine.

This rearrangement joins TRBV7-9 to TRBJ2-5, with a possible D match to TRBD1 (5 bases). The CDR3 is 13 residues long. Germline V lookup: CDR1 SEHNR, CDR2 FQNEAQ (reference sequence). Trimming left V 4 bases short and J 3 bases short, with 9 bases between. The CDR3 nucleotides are TGTGCCAGCAGCTCGGACACCGAAGAGACCCAGTACTTC. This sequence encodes CASSSDTEETQYF.

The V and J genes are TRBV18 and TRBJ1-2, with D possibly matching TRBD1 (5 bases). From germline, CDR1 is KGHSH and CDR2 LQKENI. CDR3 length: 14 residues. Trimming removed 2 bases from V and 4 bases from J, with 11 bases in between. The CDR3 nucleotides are TGTGCCAGCTCACCAGGGGCTGTGAGCTATGGCTACACCTTC. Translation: CASSPGAVSYGYTF.

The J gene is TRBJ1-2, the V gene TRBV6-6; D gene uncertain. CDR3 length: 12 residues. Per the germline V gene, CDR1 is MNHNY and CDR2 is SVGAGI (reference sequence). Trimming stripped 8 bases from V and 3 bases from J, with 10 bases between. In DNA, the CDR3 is TGTGCCAGCGCCCTGGTTTACTATGGCTACACCTTC. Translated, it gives CASALVYYGYTF.

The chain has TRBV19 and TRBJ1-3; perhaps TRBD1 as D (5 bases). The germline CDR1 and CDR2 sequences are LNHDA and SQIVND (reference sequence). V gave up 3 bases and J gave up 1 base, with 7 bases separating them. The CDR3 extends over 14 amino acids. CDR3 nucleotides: TGTGCCAGTAGTATTACAGGATCTGGAAACACCATATATTTT. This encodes CASSITGSGNTIYF.

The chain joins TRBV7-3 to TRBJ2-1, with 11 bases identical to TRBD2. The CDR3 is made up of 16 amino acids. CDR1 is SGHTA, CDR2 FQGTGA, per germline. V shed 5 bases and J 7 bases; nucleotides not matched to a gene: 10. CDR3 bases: TGTGCCAGCAGCAAATATAGCGGGGGGGCTGGTAATGAGCAGTTCTTC. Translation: CASSKYSGGAGNEQFF.

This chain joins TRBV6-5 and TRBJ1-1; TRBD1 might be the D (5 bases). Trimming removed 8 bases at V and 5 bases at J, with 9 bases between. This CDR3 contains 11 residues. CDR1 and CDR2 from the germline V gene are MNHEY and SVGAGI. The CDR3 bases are TGTGCCAGCGGGGGAGTAACTGAAGCTTTCTTT. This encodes CASGGVTEAFF.

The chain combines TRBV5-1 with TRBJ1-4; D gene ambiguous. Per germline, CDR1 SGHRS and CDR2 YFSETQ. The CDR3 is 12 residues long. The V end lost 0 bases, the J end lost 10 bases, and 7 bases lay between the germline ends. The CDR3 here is CASSLVGGKLFF. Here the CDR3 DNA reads TGCGCCAGCAGCTTGGTAGGAGGAAAACTGTTTTTT.

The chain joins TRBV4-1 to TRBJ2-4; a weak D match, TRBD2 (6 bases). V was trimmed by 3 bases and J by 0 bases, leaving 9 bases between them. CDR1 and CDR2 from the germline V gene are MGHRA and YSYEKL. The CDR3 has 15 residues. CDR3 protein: CASSHGTLAKNIQYF. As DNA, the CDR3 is TGCGCCAGCAGCCACGGGACTCTAGCCAAAAACATTCAGTACTTC.

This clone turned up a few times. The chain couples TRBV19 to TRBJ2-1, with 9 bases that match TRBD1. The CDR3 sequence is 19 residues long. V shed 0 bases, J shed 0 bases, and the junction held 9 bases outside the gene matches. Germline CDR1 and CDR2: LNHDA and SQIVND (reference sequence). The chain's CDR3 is CASSIDLPGQGGSYNEQFF. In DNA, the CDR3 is TGTGCCAGTAGTATAGATCTCCCGGGACAGGGAGGCTCCTACAATGAGCAGTTCTTC.

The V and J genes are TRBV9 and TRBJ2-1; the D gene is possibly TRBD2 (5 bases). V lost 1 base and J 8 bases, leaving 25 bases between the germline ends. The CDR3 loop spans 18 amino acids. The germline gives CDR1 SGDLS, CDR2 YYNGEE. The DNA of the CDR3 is TGTGCCAGCAGCGTAAGGGCCCCGGAGGATGCGATGGTACATGAGCAGTTCTTC. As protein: CASSVRAPEDAMVHEQFF.

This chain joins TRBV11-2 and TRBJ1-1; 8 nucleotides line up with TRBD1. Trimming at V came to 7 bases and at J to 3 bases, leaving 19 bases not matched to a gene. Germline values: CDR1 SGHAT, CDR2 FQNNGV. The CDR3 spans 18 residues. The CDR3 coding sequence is TGTGCCAGCAAAACCCCCACAGGGGGGGCAATTAGGGACACTGAAGCTTTCTTT. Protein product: CASKTPTGGAIRDTEAFF.

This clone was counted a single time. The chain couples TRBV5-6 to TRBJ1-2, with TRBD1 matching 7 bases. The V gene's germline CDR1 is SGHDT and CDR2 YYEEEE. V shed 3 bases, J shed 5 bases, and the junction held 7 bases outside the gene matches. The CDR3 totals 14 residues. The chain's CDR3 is CASSWGQRLYGYTF. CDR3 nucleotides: TGTGCCAGCAGCTGGGGACAGAGGCTATATGGCTACACCTTC.

In DNA, the CDR3 is TGTGCCAGTACCAAACTAGCCCTAACCTACAATGAGCAGTTCTTC. This gives the protein CASTKLALTYNEQFF. The V call is TRBV19, the J call TRBJ2-1; TRBD2 might be the D (6 bases). V shed 7 bases and J shed 2 bases, with 15 bases lying between them. This CDR3 is built from 15 residues. Germline loops: CDR1 LNHDA, CDR2 SQIVND (reference sequence).

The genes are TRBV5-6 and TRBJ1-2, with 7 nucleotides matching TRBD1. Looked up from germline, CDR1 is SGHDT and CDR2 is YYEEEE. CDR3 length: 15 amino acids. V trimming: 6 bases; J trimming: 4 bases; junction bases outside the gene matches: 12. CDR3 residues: CASTTWEGGIYGYTF. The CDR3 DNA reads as TGTGCCAGCACCACTTGGGAAGGGGGCATCTATGGCTACACCTTC. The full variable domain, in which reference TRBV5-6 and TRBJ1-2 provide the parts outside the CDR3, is DAGVTQSPTHLIKTRGQQVTLRCSPKSGHDTVSWYQQALGQGPQFIFQYYEEEERQRGNFPDRFSGHQFPNYSSELNVNALLLGDSALYLCASTTWEGGIYGYTFGSGTRLTVV.

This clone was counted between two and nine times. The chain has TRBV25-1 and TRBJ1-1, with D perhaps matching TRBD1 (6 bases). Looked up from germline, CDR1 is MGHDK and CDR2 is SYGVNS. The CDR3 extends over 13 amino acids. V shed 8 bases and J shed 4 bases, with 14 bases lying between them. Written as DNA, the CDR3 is TGTGCCAGCTCCAAACAACAGGGCACTGAAGCTTTCTTT. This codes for CASSKQQGTEAFF.

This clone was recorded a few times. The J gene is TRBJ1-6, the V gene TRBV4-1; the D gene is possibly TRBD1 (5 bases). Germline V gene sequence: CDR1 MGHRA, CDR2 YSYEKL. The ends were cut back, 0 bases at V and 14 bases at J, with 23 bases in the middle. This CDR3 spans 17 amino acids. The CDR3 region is CASSQDVRGQGGFTLHF. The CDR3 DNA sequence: TGCGCCAGCAGCCAAGACGTTAGGGGTCAGGGAGGATTCACCCTCCACTTT.

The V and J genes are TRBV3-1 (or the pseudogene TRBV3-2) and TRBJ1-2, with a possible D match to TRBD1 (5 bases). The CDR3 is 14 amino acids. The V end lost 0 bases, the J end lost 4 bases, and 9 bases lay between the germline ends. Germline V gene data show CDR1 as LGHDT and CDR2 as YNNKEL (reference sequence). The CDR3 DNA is TGTGCCAGCAGCCAAGAACAGGTCTCCTATGGCTACACCTTC. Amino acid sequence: CASSQEQVSYGYTF.

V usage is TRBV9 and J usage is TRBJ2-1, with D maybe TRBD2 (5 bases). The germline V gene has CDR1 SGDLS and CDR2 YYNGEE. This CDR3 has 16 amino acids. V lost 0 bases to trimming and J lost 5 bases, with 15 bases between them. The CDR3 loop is CASSVGSQDFNNEQFF. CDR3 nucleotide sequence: TGTGCCAGCAGCGTAGGGAGTCAGGACTTTAACAATGAGCAGTTCTTC. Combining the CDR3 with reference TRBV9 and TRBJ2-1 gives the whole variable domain DSGVTQTPKHLITATGQRVTLRCSPRSGDLSVYWYQQSLDQGLQFLIQYYNGEERAKGNILERFSAQQFPDLHSELNLSSLELGDSALYFCASSVGSQDFNNEQFFGPGTRLTVL.

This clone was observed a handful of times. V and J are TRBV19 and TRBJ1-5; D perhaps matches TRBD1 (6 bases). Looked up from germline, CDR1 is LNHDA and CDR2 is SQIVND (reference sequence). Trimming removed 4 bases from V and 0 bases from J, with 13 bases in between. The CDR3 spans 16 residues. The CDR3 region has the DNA TGTGCCAGTAGTACCTACAGGGACATTAGCAATCAGCCCCAGCATTTT. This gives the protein CASSTYRDISNQPQHF.

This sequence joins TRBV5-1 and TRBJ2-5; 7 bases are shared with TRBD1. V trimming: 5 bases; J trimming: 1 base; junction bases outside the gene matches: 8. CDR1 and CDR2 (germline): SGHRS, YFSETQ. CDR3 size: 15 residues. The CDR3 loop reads CASRPQGQIQETQYF. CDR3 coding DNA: TGCGCCAGCAGGCCGCAGGGACAGATCCAAGAGACCCAGTACTTC.

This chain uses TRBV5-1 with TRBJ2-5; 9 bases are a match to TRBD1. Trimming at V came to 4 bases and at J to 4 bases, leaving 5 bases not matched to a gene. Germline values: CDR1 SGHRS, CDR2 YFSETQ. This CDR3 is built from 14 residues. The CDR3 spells CASSEQGAGETQYF. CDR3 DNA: TGCGCCAGCAGCGAACAGGGGGCCGGAGAGACCCAGTACTTC.

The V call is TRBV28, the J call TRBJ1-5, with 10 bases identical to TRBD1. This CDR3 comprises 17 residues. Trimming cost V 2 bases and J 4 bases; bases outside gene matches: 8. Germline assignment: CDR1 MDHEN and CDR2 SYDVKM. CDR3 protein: CASSLPGTGDRNQPQHF. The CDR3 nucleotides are TGTGCCAGCAGTTTACCCGGGACAGGGGATAGGAATCAGCCCCAGCATTTT.